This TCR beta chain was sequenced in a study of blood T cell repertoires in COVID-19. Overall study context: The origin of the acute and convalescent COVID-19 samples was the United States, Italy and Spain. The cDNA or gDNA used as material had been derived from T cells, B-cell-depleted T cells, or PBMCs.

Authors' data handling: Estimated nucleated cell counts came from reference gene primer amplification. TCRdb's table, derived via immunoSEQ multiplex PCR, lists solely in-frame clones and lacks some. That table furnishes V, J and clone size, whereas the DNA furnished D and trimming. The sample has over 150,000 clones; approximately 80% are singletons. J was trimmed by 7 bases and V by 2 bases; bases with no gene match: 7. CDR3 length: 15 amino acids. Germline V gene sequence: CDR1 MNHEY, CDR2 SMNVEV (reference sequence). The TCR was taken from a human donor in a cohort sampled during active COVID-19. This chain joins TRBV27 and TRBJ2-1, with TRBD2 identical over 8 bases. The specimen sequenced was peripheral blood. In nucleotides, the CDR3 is TGTGCCAGCAGTTTAACAGCGGGAGCCCTTAATGAGCAGTTCTTC. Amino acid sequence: CASSLTAGALNEQFF.